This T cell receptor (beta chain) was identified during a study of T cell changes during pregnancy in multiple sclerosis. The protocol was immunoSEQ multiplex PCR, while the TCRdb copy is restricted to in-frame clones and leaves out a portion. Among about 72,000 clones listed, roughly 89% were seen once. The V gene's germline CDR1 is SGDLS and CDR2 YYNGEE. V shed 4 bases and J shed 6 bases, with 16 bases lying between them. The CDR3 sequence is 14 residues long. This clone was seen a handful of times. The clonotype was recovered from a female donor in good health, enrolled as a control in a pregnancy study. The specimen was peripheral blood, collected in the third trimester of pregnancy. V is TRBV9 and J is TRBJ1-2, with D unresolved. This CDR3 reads CASSPNLRGDGYTF. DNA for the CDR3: TGTGCCAGCAGCCCTAATCTCCGGGGTGATGGCTACACCTTC.